These T cell receptor beta chains were read from a single sample in a study of Ad26.COV2.S vaccination and SARS-CoV-2 variants. Assay: immunoSEQ multiplex PCR; the TCRdb copy retains only in-frame clones and omits some. Among some 640,000 clones, 70% to 90% were seen once, and the ten largest hold about 1.5%. Specimen: peripheral blood, collected in a trial of Ad26.COV2.S vaccine versus placebo. The receptors were gathered from a person between 18 and 65 years old who received the Ad26.COV2.S COVID-19 vaccine or a placebo. CDR3s include the opening cysteine and the closing phenylalanine or tryptophan. Fields, in order: clone size, J gene, D gene, CDR3 length, V gene, CDR3 protein, CDR3 DNA. A D gene is named only where the DNA matches it firmly. Clone sizes are given selectively: once, few, many, or a class where the clone is expanded.

NA,TRBJ2-7,NA,14,TRBV27,CASSLGHRPYEQYF,TGTGCCAGCAGTTTAGGCCACCGCCCCTACGAGCAGTACTTC
NA,TRBJ1-6,NA,17,TRBV4-3,CASSQDWKSSYNSPLHF,TGCGCCAGCAGCCAAGATTGGAAGAGCTCCTATAATTCACCCCTCCACTTT
NA,TRBJ1-5,NA,16,TRBV19,CASSISPGNSNQPQHF,TGTGCCAGTAGTATTAGTCCAGGCAATAGCAATCAGCCCCAGCATTTT
NA,TRBJ1-4,NA,18,TRBV18,CASSPGAGAPATNEKLFF,TGTGCCAGCTCACCGGGCGCGGGGGCCCCTGCAACTAATGAAAAACTGTTTTTT
NA,TRBJ2-1,TRBD1,15,TRBV10-3,CAISGGQGVRNEQFF,TGTGCCATCAGTGGAGGACAGGGGGTACGAAATGAGCAGTTCTTC
NA,TRBJ2-2,NA,13,TRBV9,CASSVGATGELFF,TGTGCCAGCAGCGTGGGTGCCACCGGGGAGCTGTTTTTT
NA,TRBJ1-2,NA,13,TRBV3-1/TRBV3-2,CASSHQKNYGYTF,TGTGCCAGCAGCCATCAAAAAAACTATGGCTACACCTTC
once,TRBJ2-7,NA,15,TRBV27,CASRLSRTFSYEQYF,TGTGCCAGCAGGCTTTCGCGGACCTTCTCCTACGAGCAGTACTTC
NA,TRBJ2-1,TRBD2,19,TRBV7-9,CASRPPGLAGGLPYNEQFF,TGTGCCAGCAGACCTCCGGGACTAGCGGGAGGCCTGCCCTACAATGAGCAGTTCTTC
NA,TRBJ2-1,NA,16,TRBV7-6,CASSLVGRGARNEQFF,TGTGCCAGCAGCTTAGTTGGCAGGGGGGCTAGGAATGAGCAGTTCTTC
NA,TRBJ2-3,NA,15,TRBV5-1,CASSEGHLRADTQYF,TGCGCCAGCAGCGAAGGACACCTGAGGGCAGATACGCAGTATTTT
once,TRBJ2-5,NA,16,TRBV7-3,CASSPEKGWVQETQYF,TGTGCCAGCAGCCCCGAGAAAGGGTGGGTCCAAGAGACCCAGTACTTC
NA,TRBJ1-1,NA,15,TRBV5-1,CASSLGGGFGTEAFF,TGCGCCAGCAGCTTGGGAGGGGGATTCGGCACTGAAGCTTTCTTT
NA,TRBJ1-2,NA,13,TRBV9,CASSVRANYGYTF,TGTGCCAGCAGCGTACGGGCTAACTATGGCTACACCTTC
NA,TRBJ2-3,NA,16,TRBV7-2,CASSPLGGGGTDTQYF,TGTGCCAGCAGCCCCTTGGGGGGGGGCGGCACAGATACGCAGTATTTT
once,TRBJ2-6,TRBD1,16,TRBV5-1,CASNAGGSSGANVLTF,TGCGCCAGCAACGCAGGGGGATCCTCTGGGGCCAACGTCCTGACTTTC